Below are 19 T cell receptor beta chains sequenced from a single sample in a study of T cells expressing NK-cell markers. Each CDR3 protein gets one entry in TCRdb, which reprocessed the 5' RACE reads and gives no DNA. The specimen's table records some 150,000 distinct CDR3 sequences. Source material: blood T cells: a sorted CD56 or NKG2C T cell subset, CD4+ or CD8+ T cells, or bulk PBMC T cells (not recorded which). These receptor sequences come from a man between 18 and 29 years old in good health.

V is TRBV4-2 and J is TRBJ2-7; lacking DNA, the TRBD2 call made by TCRdb goes unchecked. Germline V CDR1 and CDR2: LGHNA, YNFKEQ. The CDR3 has 15 residues. CDR3 sequence: CASSQEEGYSYEQYF.

J is TRBJ1-4 and V is TRBV11-2. The CDR3 sequence is 17 residues long. Per germline, CDR1 SGHAT and CDR2 FQNNGV. CDR3: CASSLDVVTTTNEKLFF.

The chain has TRBV6-5 and TRBJ2-1; TCRdb designates TRBD2, a call that cannot be tested without DNA. This CDR3 spans 15 amino acids. CDR1 and CDR2 from the germline V gene are MNHEY and SVGAGI. CDR3 sequence reads: CASSFGLVSYNEQFF.

The chain has TRBV19 and TRBJ1-1; without DNA, the TCRdb call of TRBD1 cannot be checked. This CDR3 has 12 amino acids. CDR1 is LNHDA, CDR2 SQIVND, per germline (reference sequence). This CDR3 reads CASSPGTAEAFF.

This rearrangement joins TRBV11-2 to TRBJ2-5; the TCRdb D gene call, TRBD1, has no DNA to confirm it. The V gene's germline CDR1 is SGHAT and CDR2 FQNNGV. The CDR3 sequence is 16 residues long. The CDR3: CASSVGYGRGRGTQYF.

The rearrangement uses TRBV27 and TRBJ1-5. CDR1 and CDR2 (germline): MNHEY, SMNVEV (reference sequence). CDR3 length: 14 amino acids. This CDR3 is CASSLSLGDQPQHF.

This chain links TRBV9 with TRBJ2-1. The CDR3 extends over 15 amino acids. Looked up from germline, CDR1 is SGDLS and CDR2 is YYNGEE. CDR3: CASSERVSSYNEQFF.

The CDR3: CATSGGLVYNEQFF. The chain uses TRBV6-1 and TRBJ2-1; TCRdb's D call of TRBD2 is untestable without DNA. Germline assignment: CDR1 MNHNS and CDR2 SASEGT. CDR3 length: 14 residues.

V is TRBV6-1 and J is TRBJ2-2; the D call of TRBD1 rests on TCRdb alone, since no DNA is present to check it. The length of the CDR3 is 15 residues. The germline gives CDR1 MNHNS, CDR2 SASEGT. The CDR3 sequence is CASSLDRTPTGELFF.

The chain joins TRBV7-9 to TRBJ2-4; TCRdb names TRBD1, which stays unverified in the absence of DNA. Per the germline V gene, CDR1 is SEHNR and CDR2 is FQNEAQ (reference sequence). The CDR3 has 16 amino acids. CDR3 residues: CASSEAGTRGGNIQYF.

The V call is TRBV29-1, the J call TRBJ2-1; TCRdb selects TRBD1, and the lack of DNA leaves this call unchecked. Germline V gene sequence: CDR1 SQVTM, CDR2 ANQGSEA. This CDR3 contains 11 residues. The CDR3: CSGMGQGIGFF.

The rearrangement joins TRBV18 to TRBJ1-3; TCRdb calls TRBD1, which cannot be checked without DNA. The CDR3 covers 16 residues. Per germline, CDR1 KGHSH and CDR2 LQKENI. CDR3 protein: CASSPPRGQNGNTIYF.

The chain employs TRBV4-2 and TRBJ1-1; TCRdb outputs TRBD1, but without DNA this stays unchecked. Germline CDR1 is LGHNA and CDR2 is YNFKEQ. The CDR3 extends over 17 amino acids. CDR3 sequence reads: CASSQSHHRDTITEAFF.

The chain's CDR3 is CSVETGVNEQFF. The chain employs TRBV29-1 and TRBJ2-1; TCRdb reports TRBD1, a call that lacks DNA to check it against. The V gene's germline CDR1 is SQVTM and CDR2 ANQGSEA. The CDR3 has 12 residues.

J is TRBJ1-2 and V is TRBV29-1; the TCRdb call, TRBD1, lacks DNA for checking. This CDR3 has 13 residues. Germline CDR1 SQVTM, CDR2 ANQGSEA. CDR3 sequence: CSVDLTGGLGYTF.

This chain connects TRBV19 to TRBJ1-1. Germline V lookup: CDR1 LNHDA, CDR2 SQIVND (reference sequence). This CDR3 comprises 12 residues. The CDR3 sequence: CASSMVGEEAFF. Filled out from reference TRBV19 and TRBJ1-1, the complete variable domain reads DGGITQSPKYLFRKEGQNVTLSCEQNLNHDAMYWYRQDPGQGLRLIYYSQIVNDFQKGDIAEGYSVSREKKESFPLTVTSAQKNPTAFYLCASSMVGEEAFFGQGTRLTVV.

The chain recombines TRBV3-1 with TRBJ2-1; TCRdb outputs TRBD2, but without DNA this stays unchecked. This CDR3 region has 16 residues. CDR1 LGHDT and CDR2 YNNKEL come from the germline V gene (reference sequence). Here the CDR3 reads CASSQPLAGLYNEQFF.

The V and J genes are TRBV29-1 and TRBJ1-1; TCRdb returns TRBD1, unconfirmable since there is no DNA. This CDR3 is built from 16 residues. The germline CDR1 and CDR2 sequences are SQVTM and ANQGSEA. CDR3 protein: CSIPGPRPEGNTEAFF.

The chain joins TRBV7-2 to TRBJ2-3; TCRdb's assignment of TRBD1 cannot be checked, as there is no DNA. Germline assignment: CDR1 SGHTA and CDR2 FQGNSA. CDR3 length equals 17 residues. This chain's CDR3 is CASSSHGQGEITDTQYF. The full variable domain, completed using reference TRBV7-2 and TRBJ2-3, is GAGVSQSPSNKVTEKGKDVELRCDPISGHTALYWYRQSLGQGLEFLIYFQGNSAPDKSGLPSDRFSAERTGGSVSTLTIQRTQQEDSAVYLCASSSHGQGEITDTQYFGPGTRLTVL.